This paragraph reports one TCR beta chain. The antigen is undetermined. These data come from a study of regulatory T cells in long-lasting Graves disease. About the study: Graves' patients, newly diagnosed, had taken antithyroid drugs under 3 months.

Study-wide results and caveats: Patients with persistent Graves' had lower TCR diversity than newly diagnosed patients.

V was clipped by 3 bases and J by 1 base, with 18 bases between them. Germline V lookup: CDR1 LNHNV, CDR2 YYDKDF (reference sequence). CDR3 length: 17 amino acids. The time point: newly diagnosed GD, antithyroid drugs for less than 3 months. There was RNA extracted from PBMCs, and the TCR library was made from it. According to the study, TCR beta libraries were built with iRepertoire HTBI primers and CDR3-region Arm-PCR. One entry per CDR3 protein, called by TCRdb with MiXCR from the multiplex PCR reads. This table has about 560,000 distinct CDR3 sequences, roughly a sixth appearing once. The data also belong to a second study, concerning T cells in Graves' hyperthyroidism and ophthalmopathy. That source adds: Patients aged 18 to 65 with hyperthyroidism were newly diagnosed, with duration under 2 months. HTBI primers were used for first-round RT-PCR of the TCR CDR3.

This receptor was obtained from a man aged 18 to 30 with Graves disease. This chain joins TRBV15 and TRBJ2-5; D might be TRBD2 (5 bases). Sequenced material: peripheral blood mononuclear cells (PBMCs), taken at new diagnosis, from a patient treated with antithyroid drugs. CDR3 DNA sequence: TGTGCCACCAGCAGCCGGGGTGCCCCCAGACCCCAAGAGACCCAGTACTTC. This gives the protein CATSSRGAPRPQETQYF.